A selection of T cell receptor beta chains follows, all from one sample in a study of shared clonotypes between healthy human individuals. Produced via immunoSEQ multiplex PCR; TCRdb's table is partial and in-frame only. Of about 2 million clones in the sample, 85% to 95% are singletons; the top ten hold 0.1% to 0.15%. The sequenced sample consisted of naive CD4+ T cells sorted from blood. Every receptor here comes from a man aged 18 to 29 in good health. Both conserved end residues are part of each CDR3. The order of the fields is J gene, clone size, D gene, V gene, CDR3 protein, CDR3 DNA. D genes are given only for firm matches. Expanded clones get a size class; other rows say once, few or many, or leave the size out.

J gene: TRBJ1-4; clone size: once; D gene: NA; V gene: TRBV5-8; CDR3 protein: CASSFIATNEKLFF; CDR3 DNA: TGTGCCAGCAGCTTTATTGCAACTAATGAAAAACTGTTTTTT
J gene: TRBJ2-5; clone size: once; D gene: TRBD1; V gene: TRBV7-6; CDR3 protein: CASSYRQGAAETQYF; CDR3 DNA: TGTGCCAGCAGCTACAGACAGGGGGCAGCGGAGACCCAGTACTTC
J gene: TRBJ2-7; clone size: NA; D gene: NA; V gene: TRBV21-1; CDR3 protein: CASSKILTSSPYEQYF; CDR3 DNA: TGTGCCAGCAGCAAGATCCTGACTAGCTCCCCCTACGAGCAGTACTTC
J gene: TRBJ1-2; clone size: NA; D gene: NA; V gene: TRBV28; CDR3 protein: CASSLGTYGYTF; CDR3 DNA: TGTGCCAGCAGTTTAGGGACGTACGGCTACACCTTC
J gene: TRBJ2-7; clone size: NA; D gene: NA; V gene: TRBV6-1; CDR3 protein: CASSAYRGPYEQYF; CDR3 DNA: TGTGCCAGCAGTGCCTACCGCGGACCCTACGAGCAGTACTTC
J gene: TRBJ2-2; clone size: NA; D gene: NA; V gene: TRBV10-3; CDR3 protein: CAISTGGTSSTGELFF; CDR3 DNA: TGTGCCATCAGTACTGGTGGTACGTCTAGCACCGGGGAGCTGTTTTTT
J gene: TRBJ2-1; clone size: NA; D gene: NA; V gene: TRBV2; CDR3 protein: CASSGDGEQFF; CDR3 DNA: TGTGCCAGCAGTGGGGACGGCGAGCAGTTCTTC
J gene: TRBJ1-6; clone size: NA; D gene: NA; V gene: TRBV11-2; CDR3 protein: CASSLAPSSPLHF; CDR3 DNA: TGTGCCAGCAGCTTAGCCCCCTCTTCACCCCTCCACTTT
J gene: TRBJ2-1; clone size: NA; D gene: NA; V gene: TRBV9; CDR3 protein: CASSVATGASYNEQFF; CDR3 DNA: TGTGCCAGCAGCGTAGCTACAGGAGCCTCCTACAATGAGCAGTTCTTC
J gene: TRBJ1-1; clone size: NA; D gene: TRBD1; V gene: TRBV10-3; CDR3 protein: CAITRDRGGTEAFF; CDR3 DNA: TGTGCCATCACCCGGGACAGGGGTGGGACTGAAGCTTTCTTT
J gene: TRBJ2-1; clone size: NA; D gene: NA; V gene: TRBV1; CDR3 protein: CTSSQEASGGSDNEQFF; CDR3 DNA: TGCACCAGCAGCCAAGAGGCTAGCGGGGGGTCTGACAATGAGCAGTTCTTC
J gene: TRBJ1-2; clone size: NA; D gene: TRBD1; V gene: TRBV19; CDR3 protein: CASSIRDSYGYTF; CDR3 DNA: TGTGCCAGTAGTATACGGGACAGTTATGGCTACACCTTC
J gene: TRBJ2-1; clone size: NA; D gene: TRBD1; V gene: TRBV11-2; CDR3 protein: CASSLGDRAYNEQFF; CDR3 DNA: TGTGCCAGCAGCTTAGGGGACAGGGCTTACAATGAGCAGTTCTTC
J gene: TRBJ2-2; clone size: NA; D gene: NA; V gene: TRBV18; CDR3 protein: CASSLGRSNTGELFF; CDR3 DNA: TGTGCCAGCTCCCTGGGACGATCGAACACCGGGGAGCTGTTTTTT
J gene: TRBJ2-3; clone size: NA; D gene: TRBD2; V gene: TRBV5-1; CDR3 protein: CASSLAGTGSLAGAKDTQYF; CDR3 DNA: TGCGCCAGCAGCTTGGCCGGGACAGGGTCACTAGCGGGAGCGAAAGATACGCAGTATTTT
J gene: TRBJ1-1; clone size: once; D gene: NA; V gene: TRBV19; CDR3 protein: CASRTGTGMNTEAFF; CDR3 DNA: TGTGCCAGTAGGACCGGGACGGGTATGAACACTGAAGCTTTCTTT
J gene: TRBJ1-6; clone size: NA; D gene: NA; V gene: TRBV28; CDR3 protein: CASSFRNSPLHF; CDR3 DNA: TGTGCCAGCAGTTTCCGCAATTCACCCCTCCACTTT
J gene: TRBJ2-7; clone size: NA; D gene: NA; V gene: TRBV6-6; CDR3 protein: CASSPSRVHEQYF; CDR3 DNA: TGTGCCAGCAGTCCGTCCAGGGTCCACGAGCAGTACTTC
J gene: TRBJ1-5; clone size: NA; D gene: NA; V gene: TRBV27; CDR3 protein: CASSDRKPSGNQPQHF; CDR3 DNA: TGTGCCAGCAGTGACCGGAAGCCGTCAGGCAATCAGCCCCAGCATTTT
J gene: TRBJ1-3; clone size: NA; D gene: NA; V gene: TRBV18; CDR3 protein: CASSRGLQGAGNTIYF; CDR3 DNA: TGTGCCAGCTCACGGGGCTTACAGGGTGCCGGAAACACCATATATTTT
J gene: TRBJ2-1; clone size: NA; D gene: TRBD1; V gene: TRBV2; CDR3 protein: CASRGTGGNEQFF; CDR3 DNA: TGTGCCAGCAGAGGGACAGGGGGCAATGAGCAGTTCTTC
J gene: TRBJ1-2; clone size: NA; D gene: TRBD1; V gene: TRBV28; CDR3 protein: CASTTKGAGFYGYTF; CDR3 DNA: TGTGCCAGCACTACTAAGGGGGCGGGTTTCTATGGCTACACCTTC
J gene: TRBJ1-2; clone size: NA; D gene: TRBD1; V gene: TRBV28; CDR3 protein: CASSLERQGPLRGYTF; CDR3 DNA: TGTGCCAGCAGTTTAGAGAGACAGGGGCCCCTGAGGGGCTACACCTTC
J gene: TRBJ2-5; clone size: NA; D gene: NA; V gene: TRBV7-9; CDR3 protein: CASSSTPGQQETQYF; CDR3 DNA: TGTGCCAGCAGCTCAACTCCGGGACAACAAGAGACCCAGTACTTC
J gene: TRBJ2-2; clone size: NA; D gene: NA; V gene: TRBV7-7; CDR3 protein: CASSPSLWNTGELFF; CDR3 DNA: TGTGCTAGCAGCCCCTCGCTTTGGAACACCGGGGAGCTGTTTTTT
J gene: TRBJ2-7; clone size: NA; D gene: NA; V gene: TRBV5-1; CDR3 protein: CASSLAGWGREGEQYF; CDR3 DNA: TGCGCCAGCAGCTTGGCCGGTTGGGGCAGGGAAGGCGAGCAGTACTTC
J gene: TRBJ2-5; clone size: NA; D gene: NA; V gene: TRBV5-1; CDR3 protein: CASTPAGGATSETQYF; CDR3 DNA: TGCGCCAGCACCCCAGCAGGGGGGGCGACGTCGGAGACCCAGTACTTC
J gene: TRBJ2-5; clone size: NA; D gene: NA; V gene: TRBV29-1; CDR3 protein: CSARRAGAETQYF; CDR3 DNA: TGCAGCGCCCGAAGGGCCGGTGCGGAGACCCAGTACTTC
J gene: TRBJ2-3; clone size: NA; D gene: NA; V gene: TRBV5-1; CDR3 protein: CASSWQTADTQYF; CDR3 DNA: TGCGCCAGCAGCTGGCAGACAGCCGATACGCAGTATTTT
J gene: TRBJ2-1; clone size: NA; D gene: NA; V gene: TRBV30; CDR3 protein: CAWRSPGTDNEQFF; CDR3 DNA: TGTGCCTGGAGGTCCCCCGGGACTGACAATGAGCAGTTCTTC
J gene: TRBJ1-5; clone size: once; D gene: NA; V gene: TRBV6-6; CDR3 protein: CASSYRGNSNQPQHF; CDR3 DNA: TGTGCCAGCAGTTACAGAGGGAATAGCAATCAGCCCCAGCATTTT
J gene: TRBJ2-7; clone size: NA; D gene: TRBD2; V gene: TRBV2; CDR3 protein: CASSGGGGDSYEQYF; CDR3 DNA: TGTGCCAGCAGTGGAGGCGGGGGAGACTCCTACGAGCAGTACTTC
J gene: TRBJ1-2; clone size: once; D gene: NA; V gene: TRBV11-1; CDR3 protein: CASSSSPGAAGYTF; CDR3 DNA: TGTGCCAGCAGCTCCTCCCCGGGGGCGGCTGGCTACACCTTC
J gene: TRBJ1-5; clone size: once; D gene: TRBD1; V gene: TRBV6-5; CDR3 protein: CASSPGGFYQPQHF; CDR3 DNA: TGTGCCAGCAGTCCAGGGGGCTTTTATCAGCCCCAGCATTTT
J gene: TRBJ2-4; clone size: NA; D gene: NA; V gene: TRBV4-3; CDR3 protein: CASSHEFGNIQYF; CDR3 DNA: TGCGCCAGCAGCCACGAGTTTGGAAACATTCAGTACTTC